This section outlines one T cell receptor beta chain sequence together with its context. It lacks a known antigen. Qualities for individual bases were not recorded, and no much larger clone is one base off. The sample originates from a study of T-cell memory formation after mild COVID-19 (dated by TCRdb to the early 2020s). A note on the overall study: Most TCR sequence clusters were specific to one of the two donors. T-cell clones expanding and contracting after mild COVID-19 in two donors were tracked by longitudinal TCRalpha and TCRbeta repertoire sequencing. Two young, previously healthy adult volunteers, one female and one male, were included in the cohort.

Ficoll-Paque density gradient centrifugation was used to isolate PBMCs. Summary of the overall study and its limitations: SARS-CoV-2 specificity of the second-wave clones peaking on day 37 was not confirmed. Some responding clones were found in pre-infection memory, which suggests that pre-existing cross-reactive memory T cells took part in the SARS-CoV-2 response. From day 15 to 85, contracting clones showed balanced CD4/CD8 phenotypes, whereas a second wave of clones that expanded from day 15 to 37 leaned towards CD4+. Contracting CD4+ clones appeared mostly in the CM and EM memory subsets, whereas CD8+ clones were enriched in EMRA. Only a couple of mild cases were covered in the study, and larger cohorts including severe cases with pre-infection samples were considered necessary.

The data were produced on an Illumina NovaSeq 6000. TCRalpha and TCRbeta cDNA libraries were built by 5'RACE with constant-segment primers, adding sample barcodes and unique molecular identifiers. Trizol reagent was used to extract RNA from every sample. Library amplification was performed in two PCR steps, and a second sample barcode and Illumina TruSeq adapters were introduced in the second step. Sequencing of the libraries was done on an Illumina NovaSeq, producing 2 x 150 bp paired-end reads. The original pipeline was this. Reads were demultiplexed and collapsed into UMI-guided consensus sequences with migec v1.2.7. Using mixcr v2.1.11, UMI consensuses were aligned to TRA and TRB V and J templates and then assembled into clonotypes. Expanded or contracted clonotypes were those called significant by both edgeR and NoisET, with noise models trained on biological replicates. For edgeR calls, a false discovery rate-adjusted p below 0.01 and a log2 fold-change threshold of 1 were applied. PCA with hierarchical clustering of max-normalized trajectories of the 1000 most abundant clonotypes was used as exploratory dynamics analysis. Separately sequenced CD4+ and CD8+ repertoires were used to assign the CD4 or CD8 phenotype of responding clones. Through fastp at Q25 and MiXCR, TCRdb rebuilt clones from the public reads, retaining in-frame beta chains. CDR3 protein duplicates are merged, each entry listing the most common genes and DNA. These V and J calls rely on TCRdb rather than the paper's analysis. The sample table contains about 470,000 distinct CDR3 sequences; only one count was recorded for about 18% of them. Of the sample, approximately 13% is held by the ten largest clones.

This clonotype originated in an adult woman who had mild COVID-19 (a few samples of this study predate the infection). The sample titles of this study are shuffled in the database, so cell type and time point are left out; the donor was told from shared clones. Source material: PBMCs or a T cell subset sorted from them (not recorded which).

The nucleotide sequence is given as TGCAGCGTTGGTGAGGTCAGTCCCTACGAGCAGTACTTC. Its amino acids are CSVGEVSPYEQYF. The chain joins TRBV29-1 to TRBJ2-7; the D gene remains uncertain. V and J are truncated by 4 bases and 2 bases respectively, leaving an intervening sequence of 12 bases. The germline V gene specifies SQVTM as CDR1 and ANQGSEA as CDR2. The CDR3 contains 13 residues, cysteine and phenylalanine counted. Just the 39-base CDR3 DNA is kept, in frame starting at base 1.